These 23 T cell receptor beta chains share one sample of origin, sequenced in a study of T-cell memory formation after mild COVID-19. TCRdb recomputed calls from the 5' RACE reads with MiXCR, one row per CDR3 protein. In the table there are fewer than 350,000 distinct CDR3 sequences, approximately 7.6% of which are singletons. Specimen: PBMCs or a T cell subset sorted from them (not recorded which). These receptor sequences come from a man aged 18 to 35 who had mild COVID-19 (a few samples of this study predate the infection). Cell type and time point are not known.

This clonotype was seen more than once but under ten times. This rearrangement joins TRBV9 to TRBJ2-1; 10 positions agree with TRBD2. The germline V gene has CDR1 SGDLS and CDR2 YYNGEE. The CDR3 has 18 residues. V shed 0 bases, J shed 7 bases, and the junction held 13 bases outside the gene matches. The CDR3 nucleotides read TGTGCCAGCAGCGTAGGTTCTAGCGGGGGCCTCTCCACAAATGAGCAGTTCTTC. Protein: CASSVGSSGGLSTNEQFF.

This clonotype appeared many times. The chain uses TRBV7-2 and TRBJ2-7; D not resolved. Germline CDR1 SGHTA, CDR2 FQGNSA. The V and J ends lost 4 bases and 6 bases respectively, with 7 bases between them. This CDR3 region has 11 residues. The CDR3 bases are TGTGCCAGCAGCTCGTCGGGCGAGCAGTACGTC. Translating gives CASSSSGEQYV.

This clonotype was found many times. The V call is TRBV5-1, the J call TRBJ2-3; D gene ambiguous. Trimming removed 2 bases from V and 2 bases from J, with 9 bases in between. The CDR3 runs 14 residues. Per the germline V gene, CDR1 is SGHRS and CDR2 is YFSETQ. This chain's CDR3 is CASSFRPTTDTQYF. The DNA for the CDR3 is TGCGCCAGCAGCTTCCGGCCAACCACAGATACGCAGTATTTT.

This clonotype was observed many times. The chain combines TRBV14 with TRBJ2-3; 10 positions match TRBD2. This CDR3 is built from 17 residues. The V gene's germline CDR1 is SGHDN and CDR2 FVKESK. Germline trimming cut 2 bases from V and 1 base from J; bases unmatched to any gene: 6. CDR3 nucleotide sequence: TGTGCCAGCAGCCAATCCACCGGGACTAGCGGCACAGATACGCAGTATTTT. Amino acids: CASSQSTGTSGTDTQYF. Using reference TRBV14 and TRBJ2-3 for the parts outside the CDR3, the full variable domain is EAGVTQFPSHSVIEKGQTVTLRCDPISGHDNLYWYRRVMGKEIKFLLHFVKESKQDESGMPNNRFLAERTGGTYSTLKVQPAELEDSGVYFCASSQSTGTSGTDTQYFGPGTRLTVL.

The chain carries TRBV4-1 and TRBJ1-1; TRBD1 matches at 9 bases. Germline-derived CDR1 and CDR2 are MGHRA and YSYEKL. This CDR3 comprises 15 residues. Germline trimming cut 4 bases from V and 5 bases from J; bases unmatched to any gene: 8. The CDR3 is CASSPRTGERTEAFF. DNA for the CDR3: TGCGCCAGCAGCCCTAGGACAGGGGAAAGGACTGAAGCTTTCTTT.

This clonotype was picked up a small number of times. The CDR3 loop reads CASSSTSGGVEQYF. In DNA, the CDR3 is TGTGCCAGCAGTTCTACTAGCGGGGGGGTCGAGCAGTACTTC. This sequence joins TRBV6-5 and TRBJ2-7; 13 bases align to TRBD2. Germline V CDR1 and CDR2: MNHEY, SVGAGI. Trimming cost V 4 bases and J 6 bases; bases outside gene matches: 3. The CDR3 is made up of 14 amino acids.

The CDR3 coding sequence is TGTGCCATCAGTTCAGACCCAAGGGATCAGCCCCAGCATTTT. This encodes CAISSDPRDQPQHF. The V and J genes are TRBV10-3 and TRBJ1-5; no clear D gene. Germline assignment: CDR1 ENHRY and CDR2 SYGVKD. V lost 5 bases, J lost 5 bases, and 13 bases lay in between. The CDR3 sequence is 14 residues long.

The table lists this clonotype with a few counts. The chain has TRBV25-1 and TRBJ1-5, with D perhaps TRBD1 (5 bases). This CDR3 is built from 13 residues. CDR1 is MGHDK and CDR2 is SYGVNS in the germline V gene. V lost 6 bases to trimming and J lost 5 bases, with 11 bases between them. DNA of the CDR3: TGTGCCAGCAGCGCGGGGGGTTATCAGCCCCAGCATTTT. Residues: CASSAGGYQPQHF.

The chain combines TRBV7-3 with TRBJ2-2; D possibly corresponds to TRBD2 (5 bases). V lost 1 base and J lost 0, with 9 bases in between. This CDR3 is built from 16 residues. Germline V gives CDR1 SGHTA, CDR2 FQGTGA. CDR3 sequence (DNA): TGTGCCAGCAGCTTAAGGGGAGCGGCGAACACCGGGGAGCTGTTTTTT. Protein: CASSLRGAANTGELFF.

This clonotype was detected ten times or more. V usage is TRBV10-1 and J usage is TRBJ2-2; D remains unclear. V lost 7 bases to trimming and J lost 1 base, with 7 bases between them. The CDR3 consists of 13 residues. The germline gives CDR1 WNHNN, CDR2 SYGVQD (reference sequence). The CDR3 sequence is CASKGENTGELFF. The CDR3 coding sequence is TGCGCCAGCAAGGGTGAGAACACCGGGGAGCTGTTTTTT.

This clonotype was counted many times. This chain links TRBV20-1 with TRBJ1-5; 7 nucleotides match TRBD1. The ends lost 5 bases at V and 1 base at J; junction bases unmatched: 8. The CDR3 sequence is 15 residues long. Germline V gene data show CDR1 as DFQATT and CDR2 as SNEGSKA (reference sequence). The DNA of the CDR3 is TGCAGTGCTCCTTTACCGGGACAGAGCAATCAGCCCCAGCATTTT. Residues: CSAPLPGQSNQPQHF.

V is TRBV4-2 and J is TRBJ2-1, with TRBD1 matching 10 bases. CDR1 LGHNA and CDR2 YNFKEQ come from the germline V gene. The CDR3 is made up of 15 amino acids. The trim removed 2 bases at V and 7 bases at J, leaving 5 bases unmatched. In DNA form, the CDR3 reads TGTGCCAGCAGCCAACCGGGACAGGGGTGGAATGAGCAGTTCTTC. Its translation: CASSQPGQGWNEQFF.

The chain has TRBV5-5 and TRBJ2-5; TRBD1 matches at 7 bases. This CDR3 has 18 amino acids. The junction had 13 bases not matched to a gene; V was cut back by 0 bases and J by 2 bases. The germline gives CDR1 SGHKS, CDR2 YYEKEE (reference sequence). CDR3 protein: CASSLEFGTATIQETQYF. As DNA, the CDR3 is TGTGCCAGCAGCTTGGAATTCGGGACAGCCACGATTCAAGAGACCCAGTACTTC.

Many counts were recorded for this clonotype. The chain couples TRBV7-2 to TRBJ2-5; D not certain. This CDR3 contains 13 residues. Germline V gene data show CDR1 as SGHTA and CDR2 as FQGNSA. The germline V and J ends were trimmed by 5 bases and 5 bases, with 12 bases remaining between them. The CDR3 coding sequence is TGTGCCAGCAGCCCAACGGGTGGCGAGACCCAGTACTTC. Translated, it gives CASSPTGGETQYF.

This clonotype came up a few times. At one end, the junction sequence differs from germline, possibly due to a read error. The rearrangement uses TRBV29-1 and TRBJ2-1, with 8 positions matching TRBD1. This CDR3 is built from 14 residues. CDR1 is SQVTM and CDR2 is ANQGSEA in the germline V gene. The CDR3 loop is CSVEGVRGQQIVVF. In DNA, the CDR3 is TGCAGCGTTGAAGGAGTCAGGGGGCAACAAATTGTGGTCTTC.

The table lists this clonotype with a few counts. The V call is TRBV25-1, the J call TRBJ1-4; a weak D match, TRBD1 (6 bases). Germline V gene data show CDR1 as MGHDK and CDR2 as SYGVNS. V was pared by 3 bases and J by 4 bases, with 15 bases between. This CDR3 region has 16 residues. The chain's CDR3 is CASSDRTGGVNEKLFF. In DNA, the CDR3 is TGTGCCAGCAGTGATCGGACGGGGGGCGTTAATGAAAAACTGTTTTTT.

The rearrangement uses TRBV12-3 or TRBV12-4 and TRBJ1-2; TRBD1 agrees at 7 bases. Germline trimming cut 6 bases from V and 0 bases from J; bases unmatched to any gene: 10. The CDR3 contains 16 residues. CDR3 DNA: TGTGCCAGCAGCAGGCCTTGGACAGGAGCTAACTATGGCTACACCTTC. Amino acids: CASSRPWTGANYGYTF.

The chain uses TRBV24-1 and TRBJ2-1, with 8 bases matching TRBD1. Germline CDR1 and CDR2: KGHDR and SFDVKD. CDR3 length: 19 amino acids. V trimming: 5 bases; J trimming: 4 bases; junction bases outside the gene matches: 18. The CDR3 DNA sequence: TGTGCCACCAGTGGTGGAGACAGGGGATTCAGGGACATTTACAATGAGCAGTTCTTC. As protein: CATSGGDRGFRDIYNEQFF.

This clonotype was counted between two and nine times. J is TRBJ2-3 and V is TRBV7-3, with 10 bases lining up with TRBD2. CDR3 length: 16 residues. Losses at the gene ends were 5 bases for V and 6 bases for J; bases not matched to a gene: 11. Germline CDR1 and CDR2: SGHTA and FQGTGA. As DNA, the CDR3 is TGTGCCAGCAGCCCAACGGGACTAGCGTCGGTGGATACGCAGTATTTT. This codes for CASSPTGLASVDTQYF.

The rearrangement joins TRBV10-3 to TRBJ2-1, with TRBD1 identical over 8 bases. The junction had 6 bases not matched to a gene; V was cut back by 8 bases and J by 3 bases. Germline CDR1 is ENHRY and CDR2 is SYGVKD. The CDR3 length is 14 residues. Here the CDR3 reads CAIGPGTGYNEQFF. DNA for the CDR3: TGTGCCATCGGTCCCGGGACAGGCTACAATGAGCAGTTCTTC.

This clonotype occurred a few times. The V gene is TRBV12-3 or TRBV12-4, the J gene TRBJ2-1; TRBD2 is a possible D gene (5 bases). V gave up 6 bases and J gave up 1 base, with 13 bases separating them. This CDR3 region has 15 residues. CDR3 in amino acids: CASSFHGESYNEQFF. Here the CDR3 DNA reads TGTGCCAGCAGCTTCCACGGGGAGTCCTACAATGAGCAGTTCTTC.

A few counts support this clonotype. The gene calls are TRBV11-2 and TRBJ2-2; D uncertain. Germline-derived CDR1 and CDR2 are SGHAT and FQNNGV. CDR3 length equals 12 residues. V dropped 5 bases and J dropped 3 bases, with 4 bases sitting between them. The CDR3, as DNA: TGTGCCAGCAGCGGGTACACCGGGGAGCTGTTTTTT. It is translated as CASSGYTGELFF.

This clonotype showed up many times. The chain links TRBV5-1 to TRBJ2-7; possible D gene TRBD1, 5 bases. CDR3 length: 13 residues. Trimming removed 5 bases at V and 3 bases at J, with 12 bases between. Germline assignment: CDR1 SGHRS and CDR2 YFSETQ. CDR3 sequence: CASSAAGHYEQYF. The CDR3, as DNA: TGCGCCAGCAGTGCCGCCGGACACTACGAGCAGTACTTC. Full variable domain (missing parts from reference TRBV5-1 and TRBJ2-7): KAGVTQTPRYLIKTRGQQVTLSCSPISGHRSVSWYQQTPGQGLQFLFEYFSETQRNKGNFPGRFSGRQFSNSRSEMNVSTLELGDSALYLCASSAAGHYEQYFGPGTRLTVT.